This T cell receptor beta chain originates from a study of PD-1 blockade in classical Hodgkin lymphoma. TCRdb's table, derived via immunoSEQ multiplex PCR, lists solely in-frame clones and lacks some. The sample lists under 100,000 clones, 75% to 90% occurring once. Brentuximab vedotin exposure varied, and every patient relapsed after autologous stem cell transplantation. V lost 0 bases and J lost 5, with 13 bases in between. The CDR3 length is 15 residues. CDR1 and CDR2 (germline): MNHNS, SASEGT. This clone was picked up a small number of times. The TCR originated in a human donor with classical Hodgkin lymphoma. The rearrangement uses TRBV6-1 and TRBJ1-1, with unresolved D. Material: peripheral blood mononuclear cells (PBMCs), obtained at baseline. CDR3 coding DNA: TGTGCCAGCAGTGAAGCGTTGGGTTACGGAACTGAAGCTTTCTTT. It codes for CASSEALGYGTEAFF.